This T cell receptor (beta chain) was identified in a study of shared clonotypes between healthy human individuals (dated by TCRdb to between 2020 and 2021). In the study overall: Two women and a few men aged 18 to 49 years were included in the cohort. For each donor, CD4 naive and CD4 memory were each run on three plates, CD8 naive on two plates, and CD8 memory on one plate. To estimate repertoire size and how much clonotypes are shared between individuals, the study performed deep sequencing of blood TCR repertoires from a few healthy adults. Different laboratories and diverse techniques were used to prepare libraries and sequence TCR repertoires, to increase sequencing depth and limit assay-specific biases. Each donor's leukapheresis produced roughly between roughly 0.85 and 10 billion PBMCs.

CD8 naive samples were obtained by positive selection for CCR7 among CD45RO-negative cells, yielding a CD45RA+CCR7+ population from which TemRA cells were excluded. Healthy HIV-negative adults with no recently reported acute infections or vaccinations were included as donors. Only Caucasian adults living in Nashville, Tennessee, USA were represented among the donors. Blood was collected by leukapheresis, and PBMCs were isolated by Ficoll-Histopaque density gradient centrifugation and then cryopreserved in liquid nitrogen vapor phase. Analytical flow cytometry was used to check the purity and quantity of every magnetically sorted T cell population. Each sorted fraction had its genomic DNA isolated and then quantified by UV absorbance on a Nanodrop 2000c. Overall results and qualifications from the work: Across a handful of donors, about 5.2% of naive CD4, 3% to 3.5% of naive CD8, 2.3% of memory CD4, and roughly 0.4% of memory CD8 clonotypes were shared. Even with the large sequencing depth, rarefaction of the sorted-subset datasets indicated that sequencing was incomplete. Clonotypes shared by all four sorted-subset donors showed higher generation probabilities than non-shared clonotypes. Sampling was restricted to blood, and TCR repertoires in tissues likely differ from the TCR repertoires found in blood. Larger estimated clonotype richness was generally found for naive subsets than for memory subsets. Pairwise subsampling led to the expectation that sequencing depth would affect the degree of clonotype sharing among donors. Because the study included a small number of donors, the genetic and exposure-history diversity represented was limited.

This clone has only one observation. Which antigen it targets is not known. Base qualities are not provided; no much larger clone lies one nucleotide away. Using the deep immunoSEQ assay, TCR CDR3 regions were amplified from genomic DNA by multiplex PCR. For each cell subset, the extracted genomic DNA was distributed evenly across all wells of several immunoSEQ 96-well plates, and each plate served as one replicate. For sorted subsets, each replicate PCR was loaded with approximately 0.2 ug genomic DNA, equivalent to some 27,000 T cell genomes. Purified libraries were quantified with a Qubit 3.0 fluorometer, sized on a Bioanalyzer 2100, and re-quantified with the KAPA Library Quantification kit. Every immunoSEQ 96-well plate was sequenced on a dedicated single-read 150-cycle Illumina NextSeq 550 flow cell. Under the source paper's analysis protocol: Because the immunoSEQ output held only junctional sequences and lacked quality scores, the filtering could not match the filtering applied to full-length reads. To assign V/J genes and CDR3, sequences were annotated using PyIR, a Python wrapper for IgBLAST v1.9, with IMGT germline references. Reads were filtered out if the reads had weak V/J assignments (E-value above 1e-6), no CDR3, stop codons, out-of-frame junctions, or ambiguous translated residues. V3J clonotypes were defined as sequences sharing the same inferred V gene, J gene, and CDR3 amino acid sequence. The percentage overlap between two repertoires was calculated by dividing the number of shared unique clonotypes by the size of the smaller repertoire. Repertoire richness was assessed with RTK rarefaction, the Chao1 estimator, and Recon v2.1 estimates of unobserved clonotypes. OLGA was used to compute generation probabilities for all TCRbeta clonotypes that the gDNA method yielded from a few donors. Not all clones reach the TCRdb copy of this immuneACCESS table, which keeps in-frame sequences only. Checked studies attribute under half of the gap to unresolved V genes and leave the rest unexplained. V, J and clone size were drawn from that table, and D and trimming were deduced from the DNA. This sample comprises 1.5 million to 2.5 million clones, about 95% of them detected only once. Roughly 1.2% of the sample goes to the ten largest clones.

The CDR3 has 14 amino acids, counting the end cysteine and phenylalanine. Only the CDR3 DNA stays, 42 bases, in frame from base 1. The germline V gene (reference sequence) sets CDR1 to MNHNY and CDR2 to SVGAGI. Clipping removes 2 bases from V and 4 bases from J, with 5 as the unmatched junction base count. Sequencing was carried out using naive CD8+ T cells sorted from blood. Reading the label with the study, this specimen's cell subset or site is: CD45RA+CCR7+. The receptor comes from a man aged 18 to 29 in good health. The chain couples TRBV6-6 to TRBJ2-7; 7 nucleotides in the junction match TRBD1. The CDR3 region: CASSYPDRLYEQYF. The bases read TGTGCCAGCAGTTACCCGGACAGGCTGTACGAGCAGTACTTC.